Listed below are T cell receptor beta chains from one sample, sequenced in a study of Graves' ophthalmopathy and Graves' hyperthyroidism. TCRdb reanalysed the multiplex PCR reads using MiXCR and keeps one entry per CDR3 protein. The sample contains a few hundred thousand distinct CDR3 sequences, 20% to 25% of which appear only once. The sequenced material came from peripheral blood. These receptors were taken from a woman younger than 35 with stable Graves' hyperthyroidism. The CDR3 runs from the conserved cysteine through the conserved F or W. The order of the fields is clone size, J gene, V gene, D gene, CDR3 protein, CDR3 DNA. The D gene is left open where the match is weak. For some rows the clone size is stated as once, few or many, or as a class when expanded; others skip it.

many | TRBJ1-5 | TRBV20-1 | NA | CSARGGGSNQPQHF | TGCAGTGCTAGAGGTGGGGGGAGCAATCAGCCCCAGCATTTT
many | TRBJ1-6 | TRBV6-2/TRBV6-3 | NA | CASSYLIDSPLHF | TGTGCCAGCAGTTACTTGATTGATTCACCCCTCCACTTT
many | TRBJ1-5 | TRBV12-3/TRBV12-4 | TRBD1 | CASSHRGNQPQHF | TGTGCCAGCAGCCACAGGGGTAATCAGCCCCAGCATTTT
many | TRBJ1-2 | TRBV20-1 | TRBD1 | CSASRMTGGDGYTF | TGCAGTGCGTCCCGTATGACAGGGGGAGATGGCTACACCTTC
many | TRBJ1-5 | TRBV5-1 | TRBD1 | CASSHGTGDQPQHF | TGCGCCAGCAGCCATGGGACAGGGGATCAGCCCCAGCATTTT
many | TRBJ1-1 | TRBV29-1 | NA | CSVESRQPYTEAFF | TGCAGCGTTGAGTCTAGACAGCCGTACACTGAAGCTTTCTTT
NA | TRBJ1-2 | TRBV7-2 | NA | CASSPWRVEFYGYTF | TGTGCCAGCAGCCCCTGGCGGGTTGAATTCTATGGCTACACCTTC
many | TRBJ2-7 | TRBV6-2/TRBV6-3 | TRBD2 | CASTSLAQSYEQYF | TGTGCCAGCACCTCACTAGCGCAGTCCTACGAGCAGTACTTC
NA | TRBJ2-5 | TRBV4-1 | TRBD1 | CASSQVRGHETQYF | TGCGCCAGCAGCCAAGTGAGGGGGCACGAGACCCAGTACTTC
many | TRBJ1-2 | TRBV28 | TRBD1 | CASRGDREGYTF | TGTGCCAGCAGAGGGGACAGGGAGGGCTACACCTTC
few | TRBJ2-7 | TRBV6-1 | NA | CASSLLAPGRGIGEQYF | TGTGCCAGCAGTCTCCTGGCCCCGGGCAGGGGCATAGGAGAGCAGTACTTC
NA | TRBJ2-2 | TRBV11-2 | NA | CASSLGGAGTGELFF | TGTGCCAGCAGCTTAGGGGGCGCGGGCACCGGGGAGCTGTTTTTT
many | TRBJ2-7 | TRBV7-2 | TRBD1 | CASSLVWTGGYEQYF | TGTGCCAGCAGCTTAGTCTGGACAGGGGGATACGAGCAGTACTTC
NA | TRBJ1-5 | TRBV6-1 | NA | CASIQQPQSNQPQHF | TGTGCCAGCATCCAACAGCCCCAGAGCAATCAGCCCCAGCATTTT
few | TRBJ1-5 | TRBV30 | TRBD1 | CAWSVGTGASQPQHF | TGTGCCTGGAGTGTAGGGACAGGGGCGAGTCAGCCCCAGCATTTT
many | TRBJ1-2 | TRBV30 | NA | CTQDKYGYTF | TGCACACAGGATAAGTATGGCTACACCTTC
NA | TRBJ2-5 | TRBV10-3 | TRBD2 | CAISQPGLEGTQYF | TGTGCCATCAGCCAACCGGGACTAGAGGGGACCCAGTACTTC
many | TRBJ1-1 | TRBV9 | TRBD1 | CASSVGDRSTEAFF | TGTGCCAGCAGCGTAGGGGACAGGAGTACTGAAGCTTTCTTT
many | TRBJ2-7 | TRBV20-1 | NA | CSADTGLRSYEQYF | TGCAGTGCTGACACAGGGCTCCGATCCTACGAGCAGTACTTC
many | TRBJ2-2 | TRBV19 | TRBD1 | CASSTPGQGSTGELFF | TGTGCCAGTAGTACCCCGGGACAGGGGAGTACCGGGGAGCTGTTTTTT
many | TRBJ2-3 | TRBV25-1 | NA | CASTTTSGSTDTQYF | TGTGCCAGCACCACCACAAGCGGGAGCACAGATACGCAGTATTTT
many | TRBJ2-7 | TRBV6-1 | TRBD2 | CASRLSGRFNYEQYF | TGTGCCAGCAGACTTAGCGGGAGGTTTAACTACGAGCAGTACTTC
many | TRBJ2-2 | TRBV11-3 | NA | CASSLGDQTGELFF | TGTGCCAGCAGCTTAGGGGACCAGACCGGGGAGCTGTTTTTT
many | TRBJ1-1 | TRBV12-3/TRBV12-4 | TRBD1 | CASSSQGWGTEAFF | TGTGCCAGCAGTTCACAGGGGTGGGGGACTGAAGCTTTCTTT
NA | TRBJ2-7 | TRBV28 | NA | CASRGWGYGSYEQYF | TGTGCCAGCAGGGGATGGGGGTACGGGTCCTACGAGCAGTACTTC
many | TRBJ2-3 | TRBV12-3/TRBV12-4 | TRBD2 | CASSLMGLAGTDTQYF | TGTGCCAGCAGTTTGATGGGACTAGCGGGCACAGATACGCAGTATTTT
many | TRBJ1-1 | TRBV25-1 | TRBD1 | CASSQGGRAFF | TGTGCCAGCAGCCAGGGGGGGAGAGCTTTCTTT
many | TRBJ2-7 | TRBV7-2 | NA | CASSLMNHEQYF | TGTGCCAGCAGCTTAATGAACCACGAGCAGTACTTC
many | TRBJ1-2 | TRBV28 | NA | CAGRRHGRDGYTF | TGTGCCGGCCGTCGGCATGGAAGGGATGGCTACACCTTC
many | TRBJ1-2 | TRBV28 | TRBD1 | CATTGVNGYGYTF | TGTGCCACCACAGGGGTTAATGGGTATGGCTACACCTTC
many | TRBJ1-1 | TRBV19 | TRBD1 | CASWDRGGTEAFF | TGTGCCAGCTGGGACAGAGGGGGCACTGAAGCTTTCTTT
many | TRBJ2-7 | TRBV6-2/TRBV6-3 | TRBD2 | CASRGTSDLPYEQYF | TGTGCCAGCAGGGGAACTAGCGACCTCCCCTACGAGCAGTACTTC
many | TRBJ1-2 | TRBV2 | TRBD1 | CASSASWTGDNGGYTF | TGTGCCAGCAGTGCCTCCTGGACAGGCGATAATGGGGGCTACACCTTC
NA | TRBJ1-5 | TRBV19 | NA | CASSPFSSGRGDQPQHF | TGTGCCAGTAGTCCATTTAGCAGCGGGCGAGGAGATCAGCCCCAGCATTTT
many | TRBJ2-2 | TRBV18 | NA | CASSPAQVANTGELFF | TGTGCCAGCTCACCAGCCCAAGTTGCGAACACCGGGGAGCTGTTTTTT
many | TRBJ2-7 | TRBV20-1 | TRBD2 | CSARGAGVTREQYF | TGCAGTGCTAGAGGGGCGGGAGTGACGCGCGAGCAGTACTTC
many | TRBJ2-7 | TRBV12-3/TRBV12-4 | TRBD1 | CASSLLGQGGEQYF | TGTGCCAGCAGTTTACTGGGACAGGGGGGTGAGCAGTACTTC
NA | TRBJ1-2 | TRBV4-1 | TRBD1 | CASSHGQGEDGYTF | TGCGCCAGCAGCCACGGACAGGGGGAGGATGGCTACACCTTC
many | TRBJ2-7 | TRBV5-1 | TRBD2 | CASSLVSSGSPGEQYF | TGCGCCAGCAGCTTGGTATCTAGCGGGAGCCCGGGGGAGCAGTACTTC
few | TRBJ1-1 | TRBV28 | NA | CASSPPGDLETEAFF | TGTGCCAGCAGCCCCCCTGGTGATCTTGAGACTGAAGCTTTCTTT
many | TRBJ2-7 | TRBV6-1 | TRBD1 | CASTQQGHSYEQYF | TGTGCCAGCACCCAACAGGGGCACTCCTACGAGCAGTACTTC
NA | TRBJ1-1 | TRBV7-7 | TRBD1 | CASSRDRETEAFF | TGTGCCAGCAGCCGTGACAGGGAGACTGAAGCTTTCTTT
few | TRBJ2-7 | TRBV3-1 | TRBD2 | CASSEQGLAGSYEQYF | TGTGCCAGCAGCGAGCAGGGACTAGCGGGTTCCTACGAGCAGTACTTC
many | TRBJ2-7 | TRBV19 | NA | CASSLTSGDSYEQYF | TGTGCCAGTAGTTTGACTAGTGGGGACTCCTACGAGCAGTACTTC
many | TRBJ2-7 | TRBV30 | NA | CAWSQPGTDYEQYF | TGTGCCTGGAGTCAGCCCGGGACTGACTACGAGCAGTACTTC
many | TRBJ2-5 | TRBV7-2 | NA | CASSLASSVQETQYF | TGTGCCAGCAGCTTAGCGAGTAGCGTGCAAGAGACCCAGTACTTC
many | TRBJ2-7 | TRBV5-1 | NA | CASSLEGNGIEQYF | TGCGCCAGCAGCTTGGAGGGGAATGGCATCGAGCAGTACTTC
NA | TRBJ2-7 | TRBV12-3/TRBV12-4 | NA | CASSLAVGEQYF | TGTGCCAGCAGTTTAGCGGTCGGCGAGCAGTACTTC
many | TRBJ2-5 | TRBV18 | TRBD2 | CASSAGLAGGPETQYF | TGTGCCAGCTCGGCCGGACTAGCGGGAGGGCCTGAGACCCAGTACTTC
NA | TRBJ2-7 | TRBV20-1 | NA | CSARDIPDLYHEQYF | TGCAGTGCTAGAGATATCCCGGACCTGTACCACGAGCAGTACTTC
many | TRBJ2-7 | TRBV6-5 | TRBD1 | CASSHTGQNYEQYF | TGTGCCAGCAGCCACACGGGACAGAACTACGAGCAGTACTTC
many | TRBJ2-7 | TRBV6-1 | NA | CASSEIHEQYF | TGTGCCAGCAGTGAAATCCACGAGCAGTACTTC
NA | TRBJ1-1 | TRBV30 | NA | CAWKRTSTEAFF | TGTGCCTGGAAAAGGACCAGCACTGAAGCTTTCTTT
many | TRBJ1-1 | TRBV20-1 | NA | CSARDSRTWRNTEAFF | TGCAGTGCTAGAGACTCCCGTACTTGGCGGAACACTGAAGCTTTCTTT
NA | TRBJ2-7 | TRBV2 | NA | CATMAVNSYDQYF | TGTGCCACGATGGCGGTGAACTCTTACGATCAGTACTTC